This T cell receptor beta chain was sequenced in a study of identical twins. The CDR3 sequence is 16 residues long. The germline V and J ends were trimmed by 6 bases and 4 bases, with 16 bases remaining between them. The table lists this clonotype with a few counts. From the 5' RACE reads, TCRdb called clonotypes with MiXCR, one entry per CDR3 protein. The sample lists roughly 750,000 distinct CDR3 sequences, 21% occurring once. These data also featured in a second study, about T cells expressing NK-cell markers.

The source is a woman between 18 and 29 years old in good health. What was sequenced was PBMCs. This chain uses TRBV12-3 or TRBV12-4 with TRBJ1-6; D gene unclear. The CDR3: CASSLGLGVYNSPLHF. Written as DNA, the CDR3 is TGTGCCAGCAGCCTTGGTCTGGGAGTGTATAATTCACCCCTCCACTTT.